This TCR beta chain was captured by sequencing in a study of shared clonotypes between healthy human individuals (dated by TCRdb to 2018 to 2020). Broadly, across the study: The cohort included a few men and two women between 18 and 49 years of age. For each donor, CD4 naive and CD4 memory were each run on three plates, CD8 naive on two plates, and CD8 memory on one plate. To estimate repertoire size and how much clonotypes are shared between individuals, the study performed deep sequencing of blood TCR repertoires from roughly five healthy adults. Libraries were prepared and TCR repertoires were sequenced by different laboratories using diverse techniques, in order to increase sequencing depth and limit assay-specific biases. Leukapheresis yielded between about 0.94 and 9 billion PBMCs per donor. General findings and caveats noted by the study authors: Compared with non-shared clonotypes, the clonotypes found in all four sorted-subset donors had higher generation probabilities. Because the study included a small number of donors, the genetic and exposure-history diversity represented was limited. Naive subsets generally had larger estimated clonotype richness than memory subsets did. Even with the large sequencing depth, rarefaction of the sorted-subset datasets indicated that sequencing was incomplete. Based on pairwise subsampling, the degree of clonotype sharing among donors was expected to be affected by sequencing depth. Sharing across several donors was observed for about 5% of naive CD4, over 3% of naive CD8, 2% to 2.5% of memory CD4, and around 0.44% of memory CD8 clonotypes. Sampling was restricted to blood, and TCR repertoires in tissue are likely to differ from TCR repertoires in blood.

V loses 6 bases, J loses 6 bases, and the germline ends lie 11 bases apart. The CDR3 covers 13 residues, taking in both the cysteine and the phenylalanine. This entry keeps only the CDR3 DNA: 39 bases, framed from base 1. According to the germline V gene (reference sequence), CDR1 reads LNHDA and CDR2 reads SQIVND. Donors were healthy HIV-negative adults with no recently reported acute infections or vaccinations. Every donor was a Caucasian adult living in Nashville, Tennessee, USA. Magnetic negative selection was used to enrich CD4+ T cells, after which naive cells were positively selected on CD45RA and the negative fraction became the memory subset. Blood was obtained by leukapheresis, after which PBMCs were separated by Ficoll-Histopaque density gradient centrifugation and cryopreserved in liquid nitrogen vapor phase. Analytical flow cytometry was used to check the purity and quantity of every magnetically sorted T cell population. Each sorted fraction had its genomic DNA isolated and then quantified by UV absorbance on a Nanodrop 2000c.

Using the deep immunoSEQ assay, multiplex PCR amplified TCR CDR3 regions from genomic DNA. For each cell subset, the extracted genomic DNA was distributed evenly across all wells of several immunoSEQ 96-well plates, and each plate served as one replicate. For sorted subsets, about 200 ng genomic DNA, equal to about 30,000 T cell genomes, was loaded into each replicate PCR. Purified libraries were measured with a Qubit 3.0 fluorometer, size-checked on a Bioanalyzer 2100, and measured again with the KAPA Library Quantification kit. Every immunoSEQ 96-well plate was sequenced on a dedicated single-read 150-cycle Illumina NextSeq 550 flow cell. Concerning the study's data processing: Because the immunoSEQ output included only junctional sequences and no quality scores, the filtering could not be the same as the filtering used for full-length reads. To assign V/J genes and CDR3, sequences were annotated against IMGT germline references using PyIR, a Python wrapper for IgBLAST v1.9. Reads with weak V/J assignments (E-value above 1e-6), missing CDR3, stop codons, out-of-frame junctions, or ambiguous translated residues were removed. V3J clonotypes were defined as sequences sharing the same inferred V gene, J gene, and CDR3 amino acid sequence. Percentage overlap between repertoires was computed as shared unique clonotypes divided by the size of the smaller repertoire. Three approaches were used to assess repertoire richness: RTK rarefaction, the Chao1 estimator, and Recon v2.1 estimates of unobserved clonotypes. Generation probabilities for all TCRbeta clonotypes obtained by the gDNA method from several donors were computed using OLGA. Drawn from immuneACCESS, this table holds only the in-frame rearrangements with V and J called that TCRdb kept. Clones are partly lost; checked studies trace under half to an unresolved V gene and leave the rest unexplained. V, J and clone size are taken as reported in that table, and D and trimming were inferred from the DNA itself. This sample comprises some 2,500,000 clones, 80% to 95% of them detected only once. The biggest ten clones account for approximately 0.35% of the sample.

Comments on this clone: Its antigen remains undetermined. Per-nucleotide qualities are absent, and no much larger clonotype sits a single base away.

The chain employs TRBV19 and TRBJ2-2, with no confidently assigned D gene. Material for sequencing was naive CD4+ T cells from PBMCs. This specimen's cell subset or site label, per the study, means: CD45RA+ positively selected. This TCR was recovered from a man aged 18 to 30 in good health. Some clones in this sample may be carry-over from other donors' samples. The DNA sequence is given as TGTGCCAGTAGCGCCTGGACGGCCGGGGAGCTGTTTTTT. Translated, it reads CASSAWTAGELFF.